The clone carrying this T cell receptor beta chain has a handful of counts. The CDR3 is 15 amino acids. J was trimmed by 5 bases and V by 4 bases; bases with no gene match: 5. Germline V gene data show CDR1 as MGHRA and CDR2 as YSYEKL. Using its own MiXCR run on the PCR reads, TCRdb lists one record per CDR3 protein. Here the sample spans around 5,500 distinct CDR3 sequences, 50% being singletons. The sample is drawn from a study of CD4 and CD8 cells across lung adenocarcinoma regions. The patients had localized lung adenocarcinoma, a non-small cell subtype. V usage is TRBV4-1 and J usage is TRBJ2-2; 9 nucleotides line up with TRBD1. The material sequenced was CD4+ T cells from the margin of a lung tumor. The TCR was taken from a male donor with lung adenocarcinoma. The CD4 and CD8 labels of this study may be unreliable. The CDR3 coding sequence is TGCGCCAGCAGCCCAGGACAGGGGATAACCGGGGAGCTGTTTTTT. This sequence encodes CASSPGQGITGELFF.